This T cell receptor beta chain was identified during a study of response to subunit inactivated influenza vaccine (dated by TCRdb to between 2017 and 2018). The study in broad terms: Deep quantitative T cell receptor repertoire profiling was used in the study to track responses to a trivalent subunit inactivated influenza vaccine.

Compared with germline, V lacks 8 bases and J lacks 10 bases; bases without a gene match: 12. CDR1 and CDR2 (MGHDK, SYGVNS) derive from the germline V gene. Spanning cysteine to phenylalanine, the CDR3 consists of 15 amino acids. This entry keeps only the CDR3 DNA: 45 bases, framed from base 1. Receptor libraries were prepared by RT-PCR. These reads were obtained on an Illumina HiSeq 2500. TCRdb's own reprocessing of the public reads used fastp at Q25 and MiXCR and kept productive beta chains. Every CDR3 protein is listed once, alongside the most common genes and DNA of its rows. For this sample there are 170,000 or so distinct CDR3 sequences; 9.5% to 12% appear just once. The leading ten clones occupy roughly 40% of the sample. This clonotype appeared many times. Its antigen is currently not known. Per-nucleotide qualities are absent, and no much larger clonotype sits a single base away. Results the study describes overall, beyond this receptor: It was suggested by the authors that each seasonal influenza vaccination may recruit only a limited number of new T cells.

This chain is built from TRBV25-1 and TRBJ2-1, with 12 bases in between that match TRBD2. Sample: CD8+ T cells sorted from PBMCs, taken 23 to 25 months after vaccination. This TCR derives from a man between 50 and 75 years old who received an inactivated influenza vaccine. Donor details come from another sample of the same person, matched by shared clones. At the DNA level, the sequence is TGTGCCAGCGGATTACTAGCGGGAGGCTGGGGGGAGCAGTTCTTC. It specifies CASGLLAGGWGEQFF.